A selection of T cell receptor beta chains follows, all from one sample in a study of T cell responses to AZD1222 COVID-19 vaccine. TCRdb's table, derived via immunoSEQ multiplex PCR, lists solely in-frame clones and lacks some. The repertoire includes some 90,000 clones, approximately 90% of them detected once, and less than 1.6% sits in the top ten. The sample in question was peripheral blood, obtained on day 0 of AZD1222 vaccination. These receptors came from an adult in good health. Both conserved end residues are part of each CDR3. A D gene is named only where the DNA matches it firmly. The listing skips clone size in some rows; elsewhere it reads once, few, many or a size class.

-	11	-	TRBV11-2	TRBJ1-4	CASGDNEKLFF	TGTGCCAGCGGGGATAATGAAAAACTGTTTTTT
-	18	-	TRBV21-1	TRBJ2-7	CASSESLPPETENYEQYF	TGTGCCAGCAGCGAATCCCTCCCCCCCGAGACAGAAAACTACGAGCAGTACTTC
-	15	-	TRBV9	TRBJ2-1	CASTPGGRPYNEQFF	TGTGCCAGCACCCCCGGGGGCAGGCCCTACAATGAGCAGTTCTTC
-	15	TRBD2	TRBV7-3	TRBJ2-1	CASSPPGLAGDEQFF	TGTGCCAGCAGCCCTCCAGGACTAGCGGGAGATGAGCAGTTCTTC
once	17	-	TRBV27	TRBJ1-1	CASAKRQGSDMNTEAFF	TGTGCCAGCGCCAAGCGGCAGGGATCGGATATGAACACTGAAGCTTTCTTT
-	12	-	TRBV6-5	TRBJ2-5	CASSWGWETQYF	TGTGCCAGCAGTTGGGGTTGGGAGACCCAGTACTTC
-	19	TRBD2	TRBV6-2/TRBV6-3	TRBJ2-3	CASSYPQAEAGGSTDTQYF	TGTGCCAGCAGTTACCCCCAGGCGGAAGCGGGAGGTAGCACAGATACGCAGTATTTT
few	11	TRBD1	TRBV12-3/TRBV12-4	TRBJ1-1	CASSLGQAENF	TGTGCCAGCAGTTTGGGACAGGCCGAGAACTTT
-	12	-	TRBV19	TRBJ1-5	CASSITNQPQHF	TGTGCCAGTAGTATAACAAATCAGCCCCAGCATTTT
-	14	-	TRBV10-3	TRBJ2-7	CAIRRSEDSYEQYF	TGTGCCATCAGACGCTCTGAAGATTCCTACGAGCAGTACTTC
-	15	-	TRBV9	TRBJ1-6	CASSVEVGPNSPLHF	TGTGCCAGCAGCGTAGAAGTGGGACCTAATTCACCCCTCCACTTT
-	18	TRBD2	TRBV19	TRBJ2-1	CASSIDPPGLAGVDEQFF	TGTGCCAGTAGTATAGACCCCCCGGGACTAGCGGGAGTGGATGAGCAGTTCTTC
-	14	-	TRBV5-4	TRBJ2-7	CASSWWGARGEQYF	TGTGCCAGCAGCTGGTGGGGGGCGAGGGGAGAGCAGTACTTC
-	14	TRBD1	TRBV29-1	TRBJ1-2	CSVEAPGQGRSYTF	TGCAGCGTTGAAGCCCCGGGACAGGGGAGGAGCTACACCTTC
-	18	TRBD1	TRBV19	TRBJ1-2	CASSIDSSPPGQTYGYTF	TGTGCCAGTAGTATAGACTCATCTCCTCCGGGACAGACGTATGGCTACACCTTC
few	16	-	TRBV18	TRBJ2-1	CASSPRSNSAYNEQFF	TGTGCCAGCTCACCACGGAGCAACTCCGCGTACAATGAGCAGTTCTTC
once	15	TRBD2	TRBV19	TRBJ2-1	CASSLLSGRYNEQFF	TGTGCCAGTAGTTTACTTAGCGGGAGATACAATGAGCAGTTCTTC
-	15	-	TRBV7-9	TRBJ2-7	CATSPGDGGPYEQYF	TGTGCCACCTCACCAGGGGACGGTGGTCCCTACGAGCAGTACTTC
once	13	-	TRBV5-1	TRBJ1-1	CASSLERVVEAFF	TGCGCCAGCAGCTTGGAAAGGGTGGTCGAAGCTTTCTTT
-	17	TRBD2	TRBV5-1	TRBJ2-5	CATKTSTSGSVGETQYF	TGCGCCACCAAAACTTCAACTAGCGGGAGTGTTGGAGAGACCCAGTACTTC
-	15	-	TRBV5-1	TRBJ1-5	CASSAGQGNNQPQHF	TGCGCCAGCAGCGCCGGGCAGGGGAACAATCAGCCCCAGCATTTT
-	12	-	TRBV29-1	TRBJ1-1	CSAAALNTEAFF	TGCAGCGCTGCGGCCTTGAACACTGAAGCTTTCTTT
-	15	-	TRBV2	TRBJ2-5	CASSEDGAVQETQYF	TGTGCCAGCAGTGAGGACGGGGCAGTCCAAGAGACCCAGTACTTC
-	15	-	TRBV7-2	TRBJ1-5	CASSLSGISNQPQHF	TGTGCCAGCAGCTTATCGGGGATCAGCAATCAGCCCCAGCATTTT
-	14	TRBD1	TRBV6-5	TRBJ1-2	CASSSLRDSYGYTF	TGTGCCAGCAGCTCCCTACGGGACAGCTATGGCTACACCTTC
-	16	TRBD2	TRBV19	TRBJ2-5	CASSTLGLAGQETQYF	TGTGCCAGTAGTACCTTGGGACTAGCGGGACAAGAGACCCAGTACTTC
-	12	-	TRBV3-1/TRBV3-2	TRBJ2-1	CASRGLTDEQFF	TGTGCCAGCAGGGGCCTGACGGACGAGCAGTTCTTC
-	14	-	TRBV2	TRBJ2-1	CASRPPGYDNEQFF	TGTGCCAGCAGACCACCGGGATATGACAATGAGCAGTTCTTC
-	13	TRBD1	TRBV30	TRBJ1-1	CAWMTGWNTEAFF	TGTGCCTGGATGACAGGGTGGAACACTGAAGCTTTCTTT
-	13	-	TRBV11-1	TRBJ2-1	CASGYRADNEQFF	TGTGCCAGCGGCTACCGGGCCGACAATGAGCAGTTCTTC
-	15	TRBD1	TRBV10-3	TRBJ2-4	CAISERQGSPNIQYF	TGTGCCATCAGTGAGAGACAGGGTTCACCGAACATTCAGTACTTC
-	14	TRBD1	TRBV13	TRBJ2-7	CASSLTGQIYEQYF	TGTGCCAGCAGCCTCACGGGACAGATCTACGAGCAGTACTTC
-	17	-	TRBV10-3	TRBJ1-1	CAISARPLGQLNTEAFF	TGTGCCATCAGTGCCAGGCCCCTCGGACAGTTGAACACTGAAGCTTTCTTT
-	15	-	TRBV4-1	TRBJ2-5	CASSQSSEYQETQYF	TGCGCCAGCAGCCAGTCTAGCGAGTACCAAGAGACCCAGTACTTC
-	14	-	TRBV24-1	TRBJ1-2	CATSDPRTAYGYTF	TGTGCCACCAGTGATCCGAGGACAGCCTATGGCTACACCTTC
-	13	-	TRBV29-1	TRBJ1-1	CSAGLQGGTEAFF	TGCAGCGCCGGGTTACAGGGAGGCACTGAAGCTTTCTTT
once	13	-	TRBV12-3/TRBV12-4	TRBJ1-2	CASSSGPGRGYTF	TGTGCCAGCAGTTCCGGACCAGGCCGCGGCTACACCTTC
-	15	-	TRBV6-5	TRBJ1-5	CASRSGTNSNQPQHF	TGTGCCAGCAGGTCCGGGACAAATAGCAATCAGCCCCAGCATTTT
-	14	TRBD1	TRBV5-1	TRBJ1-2	CASGEGGGAYGYTF	TGCGCCAGCGGGGAGGGAGGGGGCGCCTATGGCTACACCTTC
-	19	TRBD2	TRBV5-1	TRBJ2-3	CASSPRTSGRGGLADTQYF	TGCGCCAGCAGCCCCCGGACTAGCGGGAGGGGGGGTCTTGCAGATACGCAGTATTTT
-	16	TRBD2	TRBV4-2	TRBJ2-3	CASSQELAGGADTQYF	TGTGCCAGCAGCCAAGAGCTAGCGGGAGGGGCGGATACGCAGTATTTT
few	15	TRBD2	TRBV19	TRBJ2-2	CASNGGGTRGGELFF	TGTGCTAGTAACGGGGGAGGGACCCGTGGCGGGGAGCTGTTTTTT
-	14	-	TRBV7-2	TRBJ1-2	CASSLMHSTYGYTF	TGTGCCAGCAGCTTAATGCACTCAACGTATGGCTACACCTTC
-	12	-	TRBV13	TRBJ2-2	CASSGNTGELFF	TGTGCCAGCAGCGGCAACACCGGGGAGCTGTTTTTT
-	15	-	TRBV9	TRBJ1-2	CASSVGGVLGYGYTF	TGTGCCAGCAGCGTAGGCGGGGTTCTAGGATATGGCTACACCTTC
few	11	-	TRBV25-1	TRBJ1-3	CASSPGDTIYF	TGTGCCAGCAGCCCAGGGGACACCATATATTTT
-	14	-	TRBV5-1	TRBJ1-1	CASSLTSVNTEAFF	TGCGCCAGCAGCCTCACCTCCGTGAACACTGAAGCTTTCTTT
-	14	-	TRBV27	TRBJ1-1	CASRTTGMNTEAFF	TGTGCCAGCAGGACCACAGGGATGAACACTGAAGCTTTCTTT
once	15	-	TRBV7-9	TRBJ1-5	CASSRGILGNQPQHF	TGTGCCAGCAGTCGTGGAATCCTAGGCAATCAGCCCCAGCATTTT
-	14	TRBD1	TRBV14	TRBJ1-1	CASSQEYRGAEAFF	TGTGCCAGCAGCCAAGAATACAGGGGCGCTGAAGCTTTCTTT
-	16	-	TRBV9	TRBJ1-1	CASSAPTRSEKTEAFF	TGTGCCAGCAGCGCCCCGACCAGGTCCGAGAAAACTGAAGCTTTCTTT
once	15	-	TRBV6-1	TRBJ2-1	CASSEAGRSYNEQFF	TGTGCCAGCAGTGAAGCGGGGCGCTCCTACAATGAGCAGTTCTTC
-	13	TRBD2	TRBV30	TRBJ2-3	CAWSVAGPDTQYF	TGTGCCTGGAGTGTAGCGGGGCCAGATACGCAGTATTTT
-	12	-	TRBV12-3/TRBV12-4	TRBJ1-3	CASGVGRNTIYF	TGTGCCAGCGGGGTGGGGCGAAACACCATATATTTT
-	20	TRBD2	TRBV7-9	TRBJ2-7	CASSILPGLAQGGFPYEQYF	TGTGCCAGCAGCATCCTTCCGGGACTAGCGCAAGGAGGTTTCCCCTACGAGCAGTACTTC
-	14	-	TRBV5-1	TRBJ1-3	CASSSTGSGNTIYF	TGCGCCAGCAGCAGCACAGGGAGCGGAAACACCATATATTTT
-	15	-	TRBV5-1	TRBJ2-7	CASSSGASAPYEQYF	TGCGCCAGCAGCTCGGGGGCGAGTGCCCCCTACGAGCAGTACTTC
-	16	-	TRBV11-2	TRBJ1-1	CASRYARDRANTEAFF	TGTGCCAGCAGATACGCACGGGACCGAGCGAACACTGAAGCTTTCTTT
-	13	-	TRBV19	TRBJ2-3	CASSITGTDTQYF	TGTGCCAGTAGTATTACAGGGACAGATACGCAGTATTTT
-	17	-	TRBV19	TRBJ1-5	CASSPTSATWTSQPQHF	TGTGCCAGTAGCCCGACCTCCGCCACCTGGACTTCTCAGCCCCAGCATTTT